Here is one TCR beta chain with its context. This entry is derived from a study of identical twins. This CDR3 comprises 14 residues. Germline assignment: CDR1 SGHNT and CDR2 YENEEA. V was clipped by 0 bases and J by 9 bases, with 12 bases between them. TCRdb used MiXCR to reprocess the 5' RACE reads, holding one entry per CDR3 protein. The sample holds 400,000 to 550,000 distinct CDR3 sequences; less than 25% are singletons and the top ten take 0.75% to 0.95%. These same records also appear under a second study, on T cells expressing NK-cell markers. That work states: These clonotypes additionally ranked first within the CD3+CD56-NKG2C+ fraction of four donors.

The rearrangement links TRBV11-3 to TRBJ2-1, with D perhaps TRBD1 (5 bases). The sequenced material came from CD4+ T cells sorted from blood. This sequence was found in a young woman in good health. The CDR3 DNA sequence: TGTGCCAGCAGCTTAGACCCAGGGATGGCTGAGCAGTTCTTC. Its translation: CASSLDPGMAEQFF.